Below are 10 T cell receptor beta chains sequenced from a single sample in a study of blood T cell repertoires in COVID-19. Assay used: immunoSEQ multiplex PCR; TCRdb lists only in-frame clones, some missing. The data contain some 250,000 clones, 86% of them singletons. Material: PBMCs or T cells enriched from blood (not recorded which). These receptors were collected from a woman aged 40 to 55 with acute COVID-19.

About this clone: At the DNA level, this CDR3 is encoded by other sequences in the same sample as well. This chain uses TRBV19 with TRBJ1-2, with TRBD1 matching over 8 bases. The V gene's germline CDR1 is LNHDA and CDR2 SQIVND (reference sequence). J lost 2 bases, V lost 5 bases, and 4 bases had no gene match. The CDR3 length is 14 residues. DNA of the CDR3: TGTGCCAGTAGTTCGCAGGGGGCCAACTATGGCTACACCTTC. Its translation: CASSSQGANYGYTF.

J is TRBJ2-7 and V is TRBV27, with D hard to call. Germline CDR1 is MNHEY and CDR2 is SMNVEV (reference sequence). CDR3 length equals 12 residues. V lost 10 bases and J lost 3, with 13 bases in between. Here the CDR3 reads CATGPHLYEQYF. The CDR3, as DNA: TGTGCCACCGGTCCCCACCTCTACGAGCAGTACTTC.

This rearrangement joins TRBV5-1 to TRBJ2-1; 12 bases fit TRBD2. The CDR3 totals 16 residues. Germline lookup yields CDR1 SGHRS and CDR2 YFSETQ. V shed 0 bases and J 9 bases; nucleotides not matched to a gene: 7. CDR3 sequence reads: CASSLGLAGAGGEQFF. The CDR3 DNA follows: TGCGCCAGCAGCTTGGGACTAGCGGGAGCTGGTGGTGAGCAGTTCTTC.

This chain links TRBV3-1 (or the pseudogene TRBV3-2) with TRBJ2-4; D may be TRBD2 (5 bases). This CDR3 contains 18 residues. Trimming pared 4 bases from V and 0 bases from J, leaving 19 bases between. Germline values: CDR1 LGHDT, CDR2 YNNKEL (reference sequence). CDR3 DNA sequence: TGTGCCAGCAGCCCAAAAGTAGGAGGCACACTAGCCAAAAACATTCAGTACTTC. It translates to CASSPKVGGTLAKNIQYF.

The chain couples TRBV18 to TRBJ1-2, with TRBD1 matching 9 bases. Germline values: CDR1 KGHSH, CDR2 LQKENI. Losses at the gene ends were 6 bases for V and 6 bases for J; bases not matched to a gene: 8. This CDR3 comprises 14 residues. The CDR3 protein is CASSTTGGIDGYTF. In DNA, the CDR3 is TGTGCCAGCTCCACCACAGGGGGCATTGATGGCTACACCTTC. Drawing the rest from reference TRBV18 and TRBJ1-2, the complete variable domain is NAGVMQNPRHLVRRRGQEARLRCSPMKGHSHVYWYRQLPEEGLKFMVYLQKENIIDESGMPKERFSAEFPKEGPSILRIQQVVRGDSAAYFCASSTTGGIDGYTFGSGTRLTVV.

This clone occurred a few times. CDR3 sequence: CASSLPTGRNEQFF. The CDR3 coding sequence is TGCGCCAGCAGCTTACCGACAGGGAGGAATGAGCAGTTCTTC. V usage is TRBV4-1 and J usage is TRBJ2-1; possibly TRBD1 for D (7 bases). The length of the CDR3 is 14 residues. V was cut by 5 bases and J by 7 bases, with 15 bases left in between. CDR1 and CDR2 (germline): MGHRA, YSYEKL.

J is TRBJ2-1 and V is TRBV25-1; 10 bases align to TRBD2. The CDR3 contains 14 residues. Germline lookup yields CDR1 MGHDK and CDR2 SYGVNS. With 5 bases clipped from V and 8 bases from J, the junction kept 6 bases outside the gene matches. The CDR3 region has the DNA TGTGCCAGCAGTTCCTCTAGCGGGAGTCATGAGCAGTTCTTC. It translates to CASSSSSGSHEQFF. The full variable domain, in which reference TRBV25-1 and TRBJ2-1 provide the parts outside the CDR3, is EADIYQTPRYLVIGTGKKITLECSQTMGHDKMYWYQQDPGMELHLIHYSYGVNSTEKGDLSSESTVSRIRTEHFPLTLESARPSHTSQYLCASSSSSGSHEQFFGPGTRLTVL.

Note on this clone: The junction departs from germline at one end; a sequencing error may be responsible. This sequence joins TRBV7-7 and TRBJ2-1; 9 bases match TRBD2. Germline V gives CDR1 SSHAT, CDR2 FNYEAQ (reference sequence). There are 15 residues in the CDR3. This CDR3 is CASSFDSGSNNEQFF. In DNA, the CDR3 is TGTGCTAGCAGCTTCGATAGCGGGAGTAACAATGAGCAGTTCTTC.

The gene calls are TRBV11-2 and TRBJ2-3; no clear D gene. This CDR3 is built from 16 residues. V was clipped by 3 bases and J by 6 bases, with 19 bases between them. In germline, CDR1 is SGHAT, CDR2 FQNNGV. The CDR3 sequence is CASSFTKRTRSDTQYF. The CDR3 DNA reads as TGTGCCAGCAGCTTCACCAAGCGTACCAGATCGGATACGCAGTATTTT.

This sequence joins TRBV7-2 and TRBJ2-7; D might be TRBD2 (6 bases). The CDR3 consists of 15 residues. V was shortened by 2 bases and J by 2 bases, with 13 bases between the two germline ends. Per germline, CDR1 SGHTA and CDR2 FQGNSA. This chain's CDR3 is CASSLSGLEPYEQYF. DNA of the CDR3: TGTGCCAGCAGCTTATCGGGACTCGAACCCTACGAGCAGTACTTC.